Shown below are 19 T cell receptor beta chains from a single sample sequenced in a study of T cell changes during pregnancy in multiple sclerosis. Assay: immunoSEQ multiplex PCR; the TCRdb copy retains only in-frame clones and omits some. Among nearly 70,000 clones, around 92% were seen once, and the ten largest hold 1.2% to 1.5%. The sample consisted of peripheral blood, taken in the second trimester of pregnancy. All receptors derive from a female donor in good health, enrolled as a control in a pregnancy study.

This clone was seen just once. The gene calls are TRBV12-1 and TRBJ1-2; the table's D gene call, TRBD1, was not cross checked with the DNA. TRBV12-1 is reported as a pseudogene. CDR3 length: 18 amino acids. The CDR3 spells CASSSLDTQGIQDYGYTF. CDR3 in DNA: TGTGCCAGCAGCTCGCTAGACACCCAGGGGATCCAAGACTATGGCTACACCTTC.

The J gene is TRBJ2-3, the V gene TRBV28; weak D call: TRBD1 (5 bases). The length of the CDR3 is 13 residues. CDR1 is MDHEN, CDR2 SYDVKM, per germline. Deletions cut 2 bases from V and 3 bases from J, with 6 bases between. CDR3 sequence: CASSLQGTDTQYF. In DNA, the CDR3 is TGTGCCAGCAGTTTACAGGGAACAGATACGCAGTATTTT.

V usage is TRBV5-5 and J usage is TRBJ1-2; no firm D call. The CDR3 has 18 amino acids. Trimming stripped 0 bases from V and 0 bases from J, with 18 bases between. The germline CDR1 and CDR2 sequences are SGHKS and YYEKEE (reference sequence). The CDR3 region is CASSLAPTDLLANYGYTF. CDR3 coding DNA: TGTGCCAGCAGCTTGGCCCCGACGGATCTCCTAGCTAACTATGGCTACACCTTC.

This CDR3 reads CASRVGGSEKLFF. The DNA of the CDR3 is TGTGCCAGCCGGGTGGGAGGAAGTGAAAAACTGTTTTTT. This chain links TRBV28 with TRBJ1-4; D is unresolved. This CDR3 comprises 13 residues. V was pared by 8 bases and J by 7 bases, with 14 bases between. The germline gives CDR1 MDHEN, CDR2 SYDVKM.

The V and J genes are TRBV6-6 and TRBJ2-1, with 10 bases lining up with TRBD2. This CDR3 has 16 amino acids. CDR1 and CDR2 from the germline V gene are MNHNY and SVGAGI (reference sequence). With V trimmed by 4 bases and J by 4 bases, 7 bases remained unmatched. CDR3 protein: CASSWAGTSEYNEQFF. CDR3 coding DNA: TGTGCCAGCAGTTGGGCCGGGACTAGCGAATACAATGAGCAGTTCTTC.

The gene calls are TRBV6-4 and TRBJ2-3; weak D call: TRBD2 (5 bases). The germline V and J ends were trimmed by 4 bases and 2 bases, with 10 bases remaining between them. CDR1 and CDR2 from the germline V gene are MRHNA and SNTAGT. CDR3 length: 14 amino acids. CDR3 sequence: CASSVSGTTDTQYF. DNA for the CDR3: TGTGCCAGCAGTGTAAGCGGAACCACAGATACGCAGTATTTT.

V gene TRBV7-3 combines with J gene TRBJ1-1, with 8 bases matching TRBD1. The junction had 10 bases not matched to a gene; V was cut back by 6 bases and J by 4 bases. This CDR3 has 15 amino acids. Germline loops: CDR1 SGHTA, CDR2 FQGTGA. The CDR3 bases are TGTGCCAGCAGGTTAGACAGGGGCGGAGGCACTGAAGCTTTCTTT. Residues: CASRLDRGGGTEAFF.

The chain uses TRBV5-5 and TRBJ2-7; 8 bases map to TRBD2. The ends lost 0 bases at V and 7 bases at J; junction bases unmatched: 12. Germline V gene lookup returns CDR1 SGHKS and CDR2 YYEKEE (reference sequence). The length of the CDR3 is 16 residues. The CDR3 DNA sequence: TGTGCCAGCAGCTTGGCCAGGGCGGGAGGATCTAGGGAGCAGTACTTC. The encoded protein is CASSLARAGGSREQYF. The full variable domain, its missing parts supplied by reference TRBV5-5 and TRBJ2-7, is DAGVTQSPTHLIKTRGQQVTLRCSPISGHKSVSWYQQVLGQGPQFIFQYYEKEERGRGNFPDRFSARQFPNYSSELNVNALLLGDSALYLCASSLARAGGSREQYFGPGTRLTVT.

The J gene is TRBJ2-7, the V gene TRBV5-6, with D perhaps matching TRBD1 (6 bases). V was pared by 4 bases and J by 6 bases, with 29 bases between. This CDR3 is 18 amino acids long. Germline V gives CDR1 SGHDT, CDR2 YYEEEE. The CDR3 protein is CASSQYRMDSPYSGEQYF. As DNA, the CDR3 is TGTGCCAGCAGCCAATATCGAATGGACAGCCCTTACTCTGGCGAGCAGTACTTC.

The rearrangement links TRBV6-6 to TRBJ1-4; the match to TRBD1 covers 10 bases. The germline gives CDR1 MNHNY, CDR2 SVGAGI (reference sequence). The CDR3 consists of 16 residues. V lost 6 bases to trimming and J lost 8 bases; unmatched junction nucleotides: 12. CDR3 bases: TGTGCCAGCAGATCCGGGACAGGGGAAAATCGAGAAAAACTGTTTTTT. It yields the protein CASRSGTGENREKLFF.

The chain recombines TRBV5-1 with TRBJ2-5; the match to TRBD2 covers 8 bases. Germline CDR1 reads SGHRS; CDR2 reads YFSETQ. The V and J ends lost 3 bases and 4 bases, in that order; junction bases with no gene match: 8. The CDR3 extends over 15 amino acids. The CDR3 loop is CASSSQTGGRETQYF. Written as DNA, the CDR3 is TGCGCCAGCAGCTCCCAGACGGGGGGGCGAGAGACCCAGTACTTC.

The chain recombines TRBV29-1 with TRBJ2-7; 7 bases are shared with TRBD1. V was pared by 4 bases and J by 5 bases, with 5 bases of the junction left unmatched. Germline V gives CDR1 SQVTM, CDR2 ANQGSEA. The CDR3 totals 12 residues. CDR3 DNA sequence: TGCAGCGTTGGACAGGGTGCCCACGAGCAGTACTTC. Translated, it gives CSVGQGAHEQYF.

In DNA, the CDR3 is TGTGCCAGTAGTATCCCGACGGGACACCGTTTGAACACTGAAGCTTTCTTT. Amino acid sequence: CASSIPTGHRLNTEAFF. The chain carries TRBV19 and TRBJ1-1; possible D gene TRBD1, 6 bases. CDR1 is LNHDA, CDR2 SQIVND, per germline (reference sequence). This CDR3 comprises 17 residues. V was trimmed by 3 bases and J by 0 bases, leaving 17 bases between them.

The chain has TRBV4-2 and TRBJ2-7; a possible D gene is TRBD1 (6 bases). The CDR3 loop spans 15 amino acids. The V gene lost 4 bases and the J gene lost 5 bases, with 18 bases spanning the gap. Germline V lookup: CDR1 LGHNA, CDR2 YNFKEQ. The CDR3 DNA reads as TGTGCCAGCAGCCGAAATTTAGGGGGTAAAGACGAGCAGTACTTC. Amino acid sequence: CASSRNLGGKDEQYF.

This chain uses TRBV18 with TRBJ1-1; possible D gene TRBD1, 5 bases. Germline CDR1 reads KGHSH; CDR2 reads LQKENI. CDR3 length equals 15 residues. Trimming removed 0 bases from V and 4 bases from J, with 12 bases in between. The CDR3 loop reads CASSPPMGLSTEAFF. Here the CDR3 DNA reads TGTGCCAGCTCACCACCGATGGGGCTAAGCACTGAAGCTTTCTTT.

CDR3 loop: CASSSDIGHVDEQFF. Written as DNA, the CDR3 is TGTGCCAGCAGCTCTGACATTGGGCACGTCGATGAGCAGTTCTTC. The V and J genes are TRBV11-2 and TRBJ2-1; D is undetermined. The CDR3 is 15 residues long. The V gene's germline CDR1 is SGHAT and CDR2 FQNNGV. V was shortened by 4 bases and J by 8 bases, with 18 bases between the two germline ends.

The V and J genes are TRBV18 and TRBJ1-2; D gene unclear. Germline V CDR1 and CDR2: KGHSH, LQKENI. Trimming stripped 2 bases from V and 0 bases from J, with 10 bases between. The CDR3 runs to 15 residues. CDR3 loop: CASSPDRDANYGYTF. The CDR3 bases are TGTGCCAGCTCACCAGACCGGGATGCTAACTATGGCTACACCTTC.

The chain combines TRBV29-1 with TRBJ2-1; 7 nucleotides match TRBD1. CDR3 length: 13 residues. Trimming cost V 6 bases and J 5 bases; bases outside gene matches: 7. Germline values: CDR1 SQVTM, CDR2 ANQGSEA. The CDR3 nucleotides are TGCAGCGTGTATACCGGGACAGACAATGAGCAGTTCTTC. Its translation is CSVYTGTDNEQFF.

V usage is TRBV23-1 and J usage is TRBJ2-7, with D possibly matching TRBD2 (6 bases). TRBV23-1 is an ORF, and what it does is uncertain. The CDR3 consists of 13 residues. Trimming took off 4 bases at V and 5 bases at J, with 12 bases between the two ends. CDR3 sequence: CASSLQGGHEQYF. In DNA, the CDR3 is TGCGCCAGCAGTCTCCAGGGAGGTCACGAGCAGTACTTC.